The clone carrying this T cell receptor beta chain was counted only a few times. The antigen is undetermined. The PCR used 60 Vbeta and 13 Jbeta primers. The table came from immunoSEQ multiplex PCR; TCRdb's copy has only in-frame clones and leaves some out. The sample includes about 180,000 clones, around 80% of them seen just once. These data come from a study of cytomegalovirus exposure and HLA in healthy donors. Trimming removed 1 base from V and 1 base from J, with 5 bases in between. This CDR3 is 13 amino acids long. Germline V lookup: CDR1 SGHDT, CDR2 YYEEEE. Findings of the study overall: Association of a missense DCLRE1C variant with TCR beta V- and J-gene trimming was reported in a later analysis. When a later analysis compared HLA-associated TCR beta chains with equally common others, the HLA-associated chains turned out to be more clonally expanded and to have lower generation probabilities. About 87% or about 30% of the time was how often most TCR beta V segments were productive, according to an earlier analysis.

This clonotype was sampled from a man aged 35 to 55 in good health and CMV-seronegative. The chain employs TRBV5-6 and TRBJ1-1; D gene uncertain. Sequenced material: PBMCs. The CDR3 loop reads CASSLRRNTEAFF. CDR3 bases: TGTGCCAGCAGCTTGAGGAGGAACACTGAAGCTTTCTTT.